The T cell receptor (beta chain) described here comes from a study of T cell responses to AZD1222 COVID-19 vaccine. Study-wide results and limits: Regions 160-218 and 743-854 dominated among vaccine-associated CD4 TCRs spanning spike. Seropositive status at baseline applied to only 5 to 7 AZD1222 recipients. There were mostly white British donors and more females than males, and clonal diversity was possibly underestimated. Unmutated regions of variants are reportedly targeted by nearly half of spike-specific TCRs.

The assay was immunoSEQ multiplex PCR, and TCRdb's table has in-frame clones only and misses some. This sample has about 120,000 clones, with around 87% found just once. V was clipped by 4 bases and J by 0 bases, with 14 bases between them. Germline-derived CDR1 and CDR2 are SGHNT and YYREEE (reference sequence). The CDR3 contains 16 residues. As to this clone: Its antigen is undetermined.

The J gene is TRBJ1-3, the V gene TRBV5-4, with D unresolved. The sequenced sample was peripheral blood, obtained 28 days after the second AZD1222 dose. The sequence came from an adult who received the AZD1222 COVID-19 vaccine. CDR3 amino acids: CASSARGSPSGNTIYF. The CDR3 region has the DNA TGTGCCAGCAGCGCCCGGGGTAGTCCCTCTGGAAACACCATATATTTT.